This TCR beta chain was retrieved from a study of cytomegalovirus exposure and HLA in healthy donors. Across the whole study: An early data release held approximately 80 million unique TCRs from HLA-typed donors.

At the time of sampling, donors were nominally healthy, though unrecorded immune exposures were likely. Findings and caveats of the study: Published work reported that the classifier diagnosed cytomegalovirus status with high specificity and sensitivity.

Details on this clone: No antigen is known for it.

The CDR3 runs 13 residues. The V gene lost 6 bases and the J gene lost 1 base, with 4 bases spanning the gap. Per the germline V gene, CDR1 is MDHEN and CDR2 is SYDVKM. Use of 60 Vbeta and 13 Jbeta primers characterized the PCR. TCRdb keeps only in-frame clones here, not all; method: immunoSEQ multiplex PCR. The sample includes 95,000 to 150,000 clones, around 69% of them seen just once. Sequenced sample: PBMCs. This chain uses TRBV28 with TRBJ2-6; D gene unclear. The receptor was isolated from a woman aged 35 to 49 in good health and CMV-seropositive. CDR3 coding DNA: TGTGCCAGCAGCCCTTCTGGGGCCAACGTCCTGACTTTC. Its protein is CASSPSGANVLTF.